The TCR beta chain under discussion was sequenced for a study of vaccination and CD4 T cells after COVID-19. General observations from the study: Convalescent patients' vaccine-specific clones were spike mono-reactive in 304 of 307 cases.

Cultured CD4+ T cells had their DNA profiled by the Oncomine TCR Beta short-read assay. TCRdb used MiXCR to reprocess the PCR reads, holding one entry per CDR3 protein. The sample gives under 15,000 distinct CDR3 sequences, less than 80% of which show up once; 7.1% is in the top ten. Treatment meaning: approximately 9-day PBMC culture with coronavirus spike peptide pools or control peptides (ViraFEST assay). CDR3 length: 12 residues. Germline lookup yields CDR1 LNHDA and CDR2 SQIVND (reference sequence). Trimming stripped 9 bases from V and 8 bases from J, with 16 bases between. Comments on this clonotype: Its target is unknown.

The sequence derives from a human donor who had recovered from COVID-19. This sample comprised CD4+ T cells from blood, cultured in vitro, obtained before SARS-CoV-2 vaccination. The chain uses TRBV19 and TRBJ1-1; tentative D call: TRBD1 (6 bases). The CDR3 coding sequence is TGTGCCAGCCATTATCCGGGACAAGAAGCTTTCTTT. Protein product: CASHYPGQEAFF.